This T cell receptor beta chain was sequenced in a study of shared clonotypes between healthy human individuals. The CDR3 has 12 residues. The germline CDR1 and CDR2 sequences are MGHDK and SYGVNS. Trimming cost V 7 bases and J 5 bases, with 9 bases left between them. Samples underwent the assay at deep level. Assay: immunoSEQ multiplex PCR; the TCRdb copy retains only in-frame clones and omits some. This repertoire shows around 600,000 clones, almost 97% found once; its top ten account for around 0.058%. This clone was seen a single time. This chain connects TRBV25-1 to TRBJ2-1, with no clear D. The sample consisted of naive CD4+ T cells sorted from blood. Specified subset: CD45RA+ positively selected. This clonotype originated in a woman between 25 and 40 years old in good health. CDR3 region: CASMGWDNEQFF. CDR3 DNA sequence: TGTGCCAGCATGGGATGGGACAATGAGCAGTTCTTC.